The text below deals with one T cell receptor beta chain. What it binds is unknown. This specimen belongs to a study of graft-versus-host responses after intestinal transplantation. Germline-derived CDR1 and CDR2 are SGHKS and YYEKEE (reference sequence). V was pared by 0 bases and J by 0 bases, with 10 bases between. The CDR3 spans 15 residues. Clones were sequenced by immunoSEQ multiplex PCR, and TCRdb holds only the in-frame ones, with some missing. The data show about 120,000 clones, roughly 95% seen once. The sequencing here drew on unstimulated CD8+ T cells sorted from spleen or lymph node cells, taken before intestinal transplant. This rearrangement joins TRBV5-5 to TRBJ2-7, with D possibly TRBD2 on 5 matching bases. The sequence came from a human donor who received an intestinal transplant. CDR3 amino acids: CASSLAGVSSYEQYF. In DNA, the CDR3 is TGTGCCAGCAGCTTGGCCGGGGTGAGCTCCTACGAGCAGTACTTC.